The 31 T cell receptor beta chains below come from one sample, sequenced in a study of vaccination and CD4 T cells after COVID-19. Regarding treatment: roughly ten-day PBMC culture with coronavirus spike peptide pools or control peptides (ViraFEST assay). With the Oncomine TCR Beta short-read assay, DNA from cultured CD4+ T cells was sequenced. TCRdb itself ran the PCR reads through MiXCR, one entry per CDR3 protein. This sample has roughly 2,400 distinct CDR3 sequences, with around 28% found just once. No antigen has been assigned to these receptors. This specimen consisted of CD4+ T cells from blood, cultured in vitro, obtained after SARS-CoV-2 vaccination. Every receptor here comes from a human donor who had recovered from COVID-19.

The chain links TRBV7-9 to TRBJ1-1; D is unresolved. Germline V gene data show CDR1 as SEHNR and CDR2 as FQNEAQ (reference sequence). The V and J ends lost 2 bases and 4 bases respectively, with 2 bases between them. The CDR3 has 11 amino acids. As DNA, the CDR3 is TGTGCCAGCAGCTTATTCACTGAAGCTTTCTTT. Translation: CASSLFTEAFF.

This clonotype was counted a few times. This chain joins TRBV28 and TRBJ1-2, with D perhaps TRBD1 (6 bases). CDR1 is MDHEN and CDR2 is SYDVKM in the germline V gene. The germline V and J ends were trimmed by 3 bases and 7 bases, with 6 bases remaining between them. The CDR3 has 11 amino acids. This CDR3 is CASSFRGGYTF. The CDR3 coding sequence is TGTGCCAGCAGTTTCAGGGGTGGCTACACCTTC.

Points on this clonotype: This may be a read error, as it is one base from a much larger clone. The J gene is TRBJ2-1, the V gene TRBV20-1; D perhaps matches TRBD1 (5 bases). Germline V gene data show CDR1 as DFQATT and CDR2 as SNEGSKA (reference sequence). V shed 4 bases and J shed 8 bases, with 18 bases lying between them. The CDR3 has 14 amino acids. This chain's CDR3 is CSAMRPGPRDEQFF. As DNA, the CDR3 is TGCAGTGCTATGAGGCCAGGGCCTAGGGATGAGCAGTTCTTC.

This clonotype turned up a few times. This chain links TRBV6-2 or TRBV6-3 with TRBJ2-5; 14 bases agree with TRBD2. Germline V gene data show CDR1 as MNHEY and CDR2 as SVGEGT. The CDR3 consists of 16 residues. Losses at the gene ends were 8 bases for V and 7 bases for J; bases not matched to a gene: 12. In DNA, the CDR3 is TGTGCCAGCTCCTATCCGGGACTAGCGGGGGAGAGGACCCAGTACTTC. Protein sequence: CASSYPGLAGERTQYF.

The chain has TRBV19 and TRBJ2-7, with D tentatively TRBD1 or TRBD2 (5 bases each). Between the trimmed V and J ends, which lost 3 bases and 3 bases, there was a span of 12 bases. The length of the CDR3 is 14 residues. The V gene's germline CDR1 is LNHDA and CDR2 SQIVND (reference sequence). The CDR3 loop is CASSIGTLGYEQYF. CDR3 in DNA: TGTGCCAGTAGTATCGGGACCCTTGGCTACGAGCAGTACTTC. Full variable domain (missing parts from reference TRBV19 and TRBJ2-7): DGGITQSPKYLFRKEGQNVTLSCEQNLNHDAMYWYRQDPGQGLRLIYYSQIVNDFQKGDIAEGYSVSREKKESFPLTVTSAQKNPTAFYLCASSIGTLGYEQYFGPGTRLTVT.

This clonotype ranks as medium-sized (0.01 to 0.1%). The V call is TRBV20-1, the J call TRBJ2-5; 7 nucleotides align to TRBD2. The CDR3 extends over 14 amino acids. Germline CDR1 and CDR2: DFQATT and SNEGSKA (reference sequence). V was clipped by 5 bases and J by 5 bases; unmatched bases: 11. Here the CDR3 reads CSAFEPGGRETQYF. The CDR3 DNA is TGCAGTGCTTTTGAGCCGGGGGGAAGGGAGACCCAGTACTTC.

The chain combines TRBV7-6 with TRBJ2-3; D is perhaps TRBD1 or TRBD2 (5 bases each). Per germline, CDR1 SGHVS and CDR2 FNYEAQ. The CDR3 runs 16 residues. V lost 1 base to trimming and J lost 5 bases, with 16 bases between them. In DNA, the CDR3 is TGTGCCAGCAGCTTAGGCTCCGGGACCCGTGGAGATACGCAGTATTTT. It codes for CASSLGSGTRGDTQYF.

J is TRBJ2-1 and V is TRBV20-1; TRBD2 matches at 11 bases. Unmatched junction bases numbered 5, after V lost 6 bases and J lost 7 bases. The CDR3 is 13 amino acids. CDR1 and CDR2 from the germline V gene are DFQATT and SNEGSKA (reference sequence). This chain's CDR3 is CSAQRTSGNEQFF. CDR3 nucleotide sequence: TGCAGTGCGCAGAGGACTAGCGGGAATGAGCAGTTCTTC.

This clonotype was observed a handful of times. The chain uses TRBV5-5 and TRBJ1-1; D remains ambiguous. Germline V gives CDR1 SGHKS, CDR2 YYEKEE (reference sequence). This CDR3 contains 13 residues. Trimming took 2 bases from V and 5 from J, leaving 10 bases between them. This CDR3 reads CASSFSRGTEAFF. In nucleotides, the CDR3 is TGTGCCAGCAGCTTTTCCCGAGGGACTGAAGCTTTCTTT. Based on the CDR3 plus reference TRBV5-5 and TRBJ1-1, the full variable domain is DAGVTQSPTHLIKTRGQQVTLRCSPISGHKSVSWYQQVLGQGPQFIFQYYEKEERGRGNFPDRFSARQFPNYSSELNVNALLLGDSALYLCASSFSRGTEAFFGQGTRLTVV.

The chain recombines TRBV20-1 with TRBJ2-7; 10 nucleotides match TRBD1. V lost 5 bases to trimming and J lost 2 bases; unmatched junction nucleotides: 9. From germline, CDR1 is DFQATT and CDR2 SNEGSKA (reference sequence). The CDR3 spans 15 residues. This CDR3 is CSALSPGQGTYEQYF. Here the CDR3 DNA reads TGCAGTGCTTTAAGTCCGGGACAGGGGACCTACGAGCAGTACTTC.

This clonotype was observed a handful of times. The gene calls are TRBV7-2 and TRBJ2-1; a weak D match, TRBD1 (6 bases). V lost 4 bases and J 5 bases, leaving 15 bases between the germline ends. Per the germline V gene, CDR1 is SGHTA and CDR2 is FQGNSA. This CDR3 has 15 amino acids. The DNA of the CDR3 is TGTGCCAGCAGCTCACAGGGCCTTGCAAACAATGAGCAGTTCTTC. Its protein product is CASSSQGLANNEQFF.

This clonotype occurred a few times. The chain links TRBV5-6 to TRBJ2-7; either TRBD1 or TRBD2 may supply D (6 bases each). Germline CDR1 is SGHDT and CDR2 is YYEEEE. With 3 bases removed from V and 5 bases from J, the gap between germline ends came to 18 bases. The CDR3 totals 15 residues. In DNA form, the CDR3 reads TGTGCCAGCAGCTCCAGTCGGGGGCGGTACAACGAGCAGTACTTC. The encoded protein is CASSSSRGRYNEQYF.

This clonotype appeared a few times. For the CDR3, the DNA is TGTGCCAGCAGTCAACCGGGACAGGGGAAGTACGAGCAGTACTTC. Translation gives CASSQPGQGKYEQYF. The chain is built from TRBV28 and TRBJ2-7; 10 bases map to TRBD1. Trimming cost V 5 bases and J 4 bases; bases outside gene matches: 8. The CDR3 is 15 residues long. Germline lookup yields CDR1 MDHEN and CDR2 SYDVKM.

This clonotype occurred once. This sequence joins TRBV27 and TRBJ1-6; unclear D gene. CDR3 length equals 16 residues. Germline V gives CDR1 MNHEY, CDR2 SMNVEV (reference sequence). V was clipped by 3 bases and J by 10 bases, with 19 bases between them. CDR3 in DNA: TGTGCCAGCAGTTTGGGCGGGCTTGGATTCGACTCACCCCTCCACTTT. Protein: CASSLGGLGFDSPLHF.

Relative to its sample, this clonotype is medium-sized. CDR3 nucleotide sequence: TGTGCCAGCAGCTCCCTGGAGGGGCCCTACGAGCAGTACTTC. Its protein is CASSSLEGPYEQYF. The chain recombines TRBV7-9 with TRBJ2-7; possibly TRBD2 for D (6 bases). Trimming stripped 4 bases from V and 2 bases from J, with 12 bases between. CDR1 and CDR2 (germline): SEHNR, FQNEAQ (reference sequence). This CDR3 spans 14 amino acids.

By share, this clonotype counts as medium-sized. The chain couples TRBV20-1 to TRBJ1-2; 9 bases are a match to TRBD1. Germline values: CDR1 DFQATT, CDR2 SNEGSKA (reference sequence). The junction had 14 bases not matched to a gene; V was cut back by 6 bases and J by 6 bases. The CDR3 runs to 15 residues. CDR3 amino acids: CSASGTGGKLDGYTF. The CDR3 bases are TGCAGTGCCTCGGGCACAGGGGGCAAATTGGATGGCTACACCTTC.

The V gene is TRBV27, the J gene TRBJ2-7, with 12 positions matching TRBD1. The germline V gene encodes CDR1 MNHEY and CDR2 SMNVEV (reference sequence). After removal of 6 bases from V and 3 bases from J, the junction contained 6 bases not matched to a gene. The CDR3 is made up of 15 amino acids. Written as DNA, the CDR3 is TGTGCCAGCAGCATTGGGACAGGGGGCTTCTACGAGCAGTACTTC. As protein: CASSIGTGGFYEQYF.

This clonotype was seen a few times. DNA for the CDR3: TGTGCCAGCAGCTCGCGGACAGGGGCTCTCGGCTACACCTTC. Residues: CASSSRTGALGYTF. This chain uses TRBV14 with TRBJ1-2; 9 positions match TRBD1. The germline V gene encodes CDR1 SGHDN and CDR2 FVKESK. CDR3 size: 14 residues. Unmatched junction bases numbered 9, after V lost 5 bases and J lost 8 bases.

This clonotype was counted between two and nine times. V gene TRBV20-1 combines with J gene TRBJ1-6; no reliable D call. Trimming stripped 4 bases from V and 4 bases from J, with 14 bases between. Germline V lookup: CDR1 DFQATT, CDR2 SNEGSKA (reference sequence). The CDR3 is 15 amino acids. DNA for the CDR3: TGCAGTGCTACTGTTGGGAGCAGTTATAATTCACCCCTCCACTTT. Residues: CSATVGSSYNSPLHF.

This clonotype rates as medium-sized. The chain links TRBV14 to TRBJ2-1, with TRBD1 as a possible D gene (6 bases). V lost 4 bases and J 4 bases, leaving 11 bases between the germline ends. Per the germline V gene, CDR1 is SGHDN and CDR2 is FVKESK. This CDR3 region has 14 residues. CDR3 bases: TGTGCCAGCAGCCTAAGCAGGGGATACAATGAGCAGTTCTTC. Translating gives CASSLSRGYNEQFF.

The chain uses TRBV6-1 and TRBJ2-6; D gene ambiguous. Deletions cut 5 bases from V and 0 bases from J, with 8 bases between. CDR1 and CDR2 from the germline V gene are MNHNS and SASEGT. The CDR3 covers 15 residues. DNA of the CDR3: TGTGCCAGCAGTCAACAGAGCTCTGGGGCCAACGTCCTGACTTTC. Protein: CASSQQSSGANVLTF.

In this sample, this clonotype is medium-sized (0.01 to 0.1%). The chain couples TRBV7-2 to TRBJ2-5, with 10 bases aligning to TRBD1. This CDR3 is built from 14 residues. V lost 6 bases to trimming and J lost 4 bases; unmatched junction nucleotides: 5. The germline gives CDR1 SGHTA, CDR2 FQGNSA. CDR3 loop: CASRMTGGRETQYF. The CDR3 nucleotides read TGTGCCAGCAGAATGACAGGGGGCCGAGAGACCCAGTACTTC.

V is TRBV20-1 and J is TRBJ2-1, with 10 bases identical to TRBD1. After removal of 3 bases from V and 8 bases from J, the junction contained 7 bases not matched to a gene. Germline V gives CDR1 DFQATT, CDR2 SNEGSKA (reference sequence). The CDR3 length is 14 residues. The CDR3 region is CSASRDRGWDEQFF. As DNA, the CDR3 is TGCAGTGCTAGTCGGGACAGGGGTTGGGATGAGCAGTTCTTC.

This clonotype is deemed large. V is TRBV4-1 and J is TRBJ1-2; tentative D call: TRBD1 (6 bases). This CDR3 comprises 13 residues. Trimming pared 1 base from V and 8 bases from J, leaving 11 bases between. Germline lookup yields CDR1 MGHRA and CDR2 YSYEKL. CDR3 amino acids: CASSQGRGDGYTF. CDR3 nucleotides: TGCGCCAGCAGCCAAGGTAGGGGGGACGGCTACACCTTC.

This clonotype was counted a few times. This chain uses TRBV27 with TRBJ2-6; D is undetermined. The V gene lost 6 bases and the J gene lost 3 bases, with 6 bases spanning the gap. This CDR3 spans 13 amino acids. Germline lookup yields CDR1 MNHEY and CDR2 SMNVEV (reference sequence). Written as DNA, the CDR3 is TGTGCCAGCAGCTTTGATGGGGCCAACGTCCTGACTTTC. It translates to CASSFDGANVLTF. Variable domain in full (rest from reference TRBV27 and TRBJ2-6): EAQVTQNPRYLITVTGKKLTVTCSQNMNHEYMSWYRQDPGLGLRQIYYSMNVEVTDKGDVPEGYKVSRKEKRNFPLILESPSPNQTSLYFCASSFDGANVLTFGAGSRLTVL.

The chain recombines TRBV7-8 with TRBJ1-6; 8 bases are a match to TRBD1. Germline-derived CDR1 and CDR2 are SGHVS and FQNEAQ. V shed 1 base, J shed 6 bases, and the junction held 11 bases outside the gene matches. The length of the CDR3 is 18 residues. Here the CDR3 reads CASSLVDRGVGTNSPLHF. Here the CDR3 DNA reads TGTGCCAGCAGCTTAGTCGACAGGGGAGTGGGGACTAATTCACCCCTCCACTTT.

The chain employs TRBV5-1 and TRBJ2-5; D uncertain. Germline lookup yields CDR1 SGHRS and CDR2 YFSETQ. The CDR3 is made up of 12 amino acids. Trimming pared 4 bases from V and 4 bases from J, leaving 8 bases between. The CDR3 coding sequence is TGCGCCAGCAGCCCTTCGGTAGAGACCCAGTACTTC. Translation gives CASSPSVETQYF.

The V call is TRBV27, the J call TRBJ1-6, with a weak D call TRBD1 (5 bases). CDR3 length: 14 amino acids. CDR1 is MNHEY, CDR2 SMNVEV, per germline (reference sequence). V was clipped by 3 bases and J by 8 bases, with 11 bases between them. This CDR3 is CASSFRGKDSPLHF. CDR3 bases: TGTGCCAGCAGTTTTCGGGGCAAGGATTCACCCCTCCACTTT.

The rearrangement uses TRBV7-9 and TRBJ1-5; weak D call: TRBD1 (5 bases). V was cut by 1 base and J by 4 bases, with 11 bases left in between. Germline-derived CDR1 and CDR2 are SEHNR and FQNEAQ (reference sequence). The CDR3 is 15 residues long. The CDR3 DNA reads TGTGCCAGCAGCTTAGGGCAGGGCTCGAATCAGCCCCAGCATTTT. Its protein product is CASSLGQGSNQPQHF. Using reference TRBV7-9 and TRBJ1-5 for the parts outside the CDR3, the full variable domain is DTGVSQNPRHKITKRGQNVTFRCDPISEHNRLYWYRQTLGQGPEFLTYFQNEAQLEKSRLLSDRFSAERPKGSFSTLEIQRTEQGDSAMYLCASSLGQGSNQPQHFGDGTRLSIL.

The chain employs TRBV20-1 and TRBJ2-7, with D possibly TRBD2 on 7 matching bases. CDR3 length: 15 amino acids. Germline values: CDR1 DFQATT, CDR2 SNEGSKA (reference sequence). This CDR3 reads CAPSVRGGASYEQYF. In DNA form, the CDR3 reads TGCGCACCTTCCGTTAGGGGGGGGGCCTCCTACGAGCAGTACTTC.

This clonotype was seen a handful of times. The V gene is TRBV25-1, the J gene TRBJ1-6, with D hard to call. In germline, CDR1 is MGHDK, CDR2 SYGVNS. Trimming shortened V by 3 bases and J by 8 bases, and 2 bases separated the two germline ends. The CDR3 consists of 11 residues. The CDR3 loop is CASSDHSPLHF. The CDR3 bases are TGTGCCAGCAGTGACCATTCACCCCTCCACTTT.